The 21 T cell receptor beta chains given below trace back to one sample, sequenced in a study of CD8 T cells in ankylosing spondylitis. TCRdb re-derived calls from the 5' RACE reads in MiXCR, one entry per CDR3 protein. The sample lists about 310,000 distinct CDR3 sequences, roughly 20% occurring once. Sequenced input: blood, either unsorted or a sorted T cell fraction (not recorded which). Receptor source: a female donor with ankylosing spondylitis or in good health (not recorded which).

This clonotype was seen many times. This chain joins TRBV20-1 and TRBJ1-1; D unclear. CDR1 is DFQATT and CDR2 is SNEGSKA in the germline V gene (reference sequence). There are 14 residues in the CDR3. Written as DNA, the CDR3 is TGCAGCCTCACCCCTGGCAGCTTAGCAACTGAAGCTTTCTTT. Protein product: CSLTPGSLATEAFF.

The rearrangement uses TRBV7-6 and TRBJ2-1; unclear D gene. Deletions cut 2 bases from V and 8 bases from J, with 4 bases between. Germline V gene sequence: CDR1 SGHVS, CDR2 FNYEAQ. CDR3 length equals 11 residues. This chain's CDR3 is CASSLKDEQFF. The DNA of the CDR3 is TGTGCCAGCAGCTTAAAAGATGAGCAGTTCTTC.

The chain joins TRBV10-1 to TRBJ2-3, with D unresolved. The CDR3 length is 13 residues. Per germline, CDR1 WNHNN and CDR2 SYGVQD (reference sequence). The ends were cut back, 5 bases at V and 5 bases at J, with 11 bases in the middle. DNA for the CDR3: TGCGCCAGCAGTCTGTTGATGAGAGATACGCAGTATTTT. It codes for CASSLLMRDTQYF.

This sequence joins TRBV5-6 and TRBJ2-7; 7 bases are a match to TRBD1. V trimming: 2 bases; J trimming: 4 bases; junction bases outside the gene matches: 9. Germline-derived CDR1 and CDR2 are SGHDT and YYEEEE. CDR3 length equals 15 residues. CDR3 DNA sequence: TGTGCCAGCAGCTTCGACAGGGTAGGAGGATACGAGCAGTACTTC. It codes for CASSFDRVGGYEQYF.

This chain uses TRBV25-1 with TRBJ1-2; no firm D call. The CDR3 runs to 11 residues. With 2 bases removed from V and 6 bases from J, the gap between germline ends came to 4 bases. The germline V gene encodes CDR1 MGHDK and CDR2 SYGVNS. CDR3 coding DNA: TGTGCCAGCAGTGAACTGCATGGCTACACCTTC. This encodes CASSELHGYTF.

This clonotype appeared many times. This chain uses TRBV20-1 with TRBJ2-3; D gene unclear. This CDR3 region has 12 residues. Germline CDR1 reads DFQATT; CDR2 reads SNEGSKA (reference sequence). Trimming took off 8 bases at V and 1 base at J, with 10 bases between the two ends. CDR3 sequence: CSWRSGTDTQYF. CDR3 coding DNA: TGCAGTTGGCGCTCGGGCACAGATACGCAGTATTTT.

This rearrangement joins TRBV2 to TRBJ2-5; D is perhaps TRBD2 (6 bases). The CDR3 length is 14 residues. V gave up 1 base and J gave up 7 bases, with 13 bases separating them. Germline loops: CDR1 SNHLY, CDR2 FYNNEI. As DNA, the CDR3 is TGTGCCAGCAGTGAAGTTAGCGGTGGGTGGACCCAGTACTTC. This gives the protein CASSEVSGGWTQYF.

This clonotype was counted a few times. The J gene is TRBJ1-2, the V gene TRBV20-1; D might be TRBD1 (6 bases). Looked up from germline, CDR1 is DFQATT and CDR2 is SNEGSKA (reference sequence). This CDR3 region has 13 residues. Trimming pared 3 bases from V and 3 bases from J, leaving 11 bases between. The CDR3 is CSARFAGDYGYTF. The DNA of the CDR3 is TGCAGTGCTAGGTTCGCAGGGGACTATGGCTACACCTTC.

The table lists this clonotype with a few counts. The V gene is TRBV5-5, the J gene TRBJ2-7; 8 bases agree with TRBD1. This CDR3 is 14 amino acids long. In germline, CDR1 is SGHKS, CDR2 YYEKEE (reference sequence). The trim removed 4 bases at V and 3 bases at J, leaving 6 bases unmatched. CDR3 nucleotides: TGTGCCAGCAGCCTCAGGACAGGGTTCTACGAGCAGTACTTC. This translates into CASSLRTGFYEQYF.

This clonotype was observed at least ten times. The chain has TRBV12-3 or TRBV12-4 and TRBJ2-1; 7 nucleotides align to TRBD2. Trimming removed 3 bases from V and 12 bases from J; junction bases left unmatched: 5. CDR3 length: 12 amino acids. The CDR3 spells CASSLRERAQFF. The CDR3 region has the DNA TGTGCCAGCAGTTTGCGGGAGCGGGCGCAGTTCTTC.

The chain recombines TRBV7-9 with TRBJ2-1; 9 bases are shared with TRBD2. The CDR3 spans 14 residues. The trim removed 4 bases at V and 5 bases at J, leaving 3 bases unmatched. The germline V gene has CDR1 SEHNR and CDR2 FQNEAQ (reference sequence). The CDR3: CASSWRLADNEQFF. The CDR3 DNA reads TGTGCCAGCAGCTGGAGACTAGCGGACAATGAGCAGTTCTTC.

This clonotype was counted between two and nine times. This chain uses TRBV20-1 with TRBJ2-1; TRBD2 is a possible D gene (6 bases). From germline, CDR1 is DFQATT and CDR2 SNEGSKA (reference sequence). Trimming removed 3 bases at V and 0 bases at J, with 12 bases between. The CDR3 has 15 residues. CDR3 DNA: TGCAGTGCTAGGAGGACTATCATCTCCTACAATGAGCAGTTCTTC. Its protein product is CSARRTIISYNEQFF.

This clonotype was seen ten or more times. V and J are TRBV13 and TRBJ2-1; TRBD2 aligns across 7 bases. This CDR3 spans 15 amino acids. Germline-derived CDR1 and CDR2 are PRHDT and FYEKMQ (reference sequence). Trimming removed 2 bases from V and 4 bases from J; junction bases left unmatched: 5. The CDR3 DNA is TGTGCCAGCAGCTTAATGCTAGCGGAGTACAATGAGCAGTTCTTC. This codes for CASSLMLAEYNEQFF.

This clonotype was counted only a few times. The V and J genes are TRBV7-4 and TRBJ2-3; D is unclear. Germline CDR1 reads SGHVT; CDR2 reads SQSDAQ. Trimming pared 2 bases from V and 4 bases from J, leaving 10 bases between. This CDR3 region has 14 residues. The CDR3 region has the DNA TGTGCCAGCAGCTTAATACCGCCAGCAGATACGCAGTATTTT. Translated: CASSLIPPADTQYF.

In this sample, this clonotype turned up a few times. The chain joins TRBV3-1 to TRBJ2-1, with 10 bases lining up with TRBD2. CDR1 LGHDT and CDR2 YNNKEL come from the germline V gene (reference sequence). The CDR3 is 16 amino acids. V gave up 5 bases and J gave up 6 bases; unmatched junction bases: 10. CDR3: CASSSNPAGGPNEQFF. The CDR3 nucleotides read TGTGCCAGCAGCTCGAACCCAGCGGGAGGGCCCAATGAGCAGTTCTTC.

This clonotype showed up many times. The genes are TRBV6-5 and TRBJ1-5, with D maybe TRBD1 (5 bases). CDR1 is MNHEY, CDR2 SVGAGI, per germline. This CDR3 spans 20 amino acids. V was pared by 7 bases and J by 2 bases, with 30 bases between. CDR3 region: CASTYGAGGQGSGGNQPQHF. The CDR3 nucleotides are TGTGCCAGCACCTACGGGGCGGGAGGCCAGGGTAGTGGTGGCAATCAGCCCCAGCATTTT.

This clonotype has more than one count but fewer than ten. This sequence joins TRBV29-1 and TRBJ2-3, with 8 nucleotides matching TRBD2. Germline values: CDR1 SQVTM, CDR2 ANQGSEA. The V gene end was trimmed by 5 bases and the J gene end by 4 bases; junction bases not matched to a gene: 5. The CDR3 is 13 amino acids. CDR3 nucleotide sequence: TGCAGCGTTAACGGGAGGGCAGCAGATACGCAGTATTTT. Protein: CSVNGRAADTQYF.

This clonotype was picked up a small number of times. The genes are TRBV7-6 and TRBJ2-1, with D possibly TRBD2 on 7 matching bases. This CDR3 is built from 15 residues. The V end was cut by 5 bases, the J end by 9 bases, with 20 bases between. CDR1 is SGHVS, CDR2 FNYEAQ, per germline. The chain's CDR3 is CASSLGGASEREQFF. CDR3 bases: TGTGCCAGCAGCCTGGGGGGGGCGTCCGAACGTGAGCAGTTCTTC.

Only a few counts were recorded for this clonotype. The rearrangement links TRBV20-1 to TRBJ2-1; the D gene is possibly TRBD1 (6 bases). This CDR3 comprises 15 residues. The germline V and J ends were trimmed by 5 bases and 10 bases, with 24 bases remaining between them. Germline-derived CDR1 and CDR2 are DFQATT and SNEGSKA (reference sequence). The CDR3 protein is CSAERGTPVLREQFF. DNA of the CDR3: TGCAGTGCTGAGAGGGGGACGCCAGTCCTTAGAGAGCAGTTCTTC.

In its sample, this clonotype was seen many times. The chain recombines TRBV29-1 with TRBJ1-1; D not certain. From germline, CDR1 is SQVTM and CDR2 ANQGSEA. The CDR3 covers 12 residues. V gave up 3 bases and J gave up 2 bases, with 7 bases separating them. The CDR3 here is CSVDPGNTEAFF. CDR3 sequence (DNA): TGCAGCGTTGATCCGGGAAACACTGAAGCTTTCTTT. Filled out from reference TRBV29-1 and TRBJ1-1, the complete variable domain reads SAVISQKPSRDICQRGTSLTIQCQVDSQVTMMFWYRQQPGQSLTLIATANQGSEATYESGFVIDKFPISRPNLTFSTLTVSNMSPEDSSIYLCSVDPGNTEAFFGQGTRLTVV.

This clonotype was seen a handful of times. This chain joins TRBV2 and TRBJ2-1; 12 bases agree with TRBD2. Germline CDR1 is SNHLY and CDR2 is FYNNEI. This CDR3 contains 15 residues. V dropped 8 bases and J dropped 10; count of bases not matched to a gene: 12. The CDR3 region has the DNA TGTGCCAGCCGTAGGACTAGCGGGATAGGTTTAGAGCAGTTCTTC. Translating it yields CASRRTSGIGLEQFF. Using reference TRBV2 and TRBJ2-1 for the parts outside the CDR3, the full variable domain is EPEVTQTPSHQVTQMGQEVILRCVPISNHLYFYWYRQILGQKVEFLVSFYNNEISEKSEIFDDQFSVERPDGSNFTLKIRSTKLEDSAMYFCASRRTSGIGLEQFFGPGTRLTVL.